A single sample gave rise to the 18 T cell receptor beta chains below, sequenced in a study of blood T cells in healthy people across ages. Through a sample-barcoded 5' primer and a J-beta primer mix, a second PCR was run for roughly 6 to 12 cycles. TCRdb reprocessed the 5' RACE reads with MiXCR, giving one entry per CDR3 protein. This sample carries some 880,000 distinct CDR3 sequences, roughly 40% of them seen once, and the ten largest clones take approximately 13%. Sample: blood. The receptors were gathered from a man between 18 and 29 years old in good health.

This clonotype was observed a handful of times. This sequence joins TRBV7-9 and TRBJ2-3, with D unclear. Germline assignment: CDR1 SEHNR and CDR2 FQNEAQ (reference sequence). V shed 5 bases and J shed 3 bases, with 12 bases lying between them. The CDR3 is made up of 14 amino acids. For the CDR3, the DNA is TGTGCCAGCAGCCCCGCACGGTATACAGATACGCAGTATTTT. Encoded protein: CASSPARYTDTQYF.

This rearrangement joins TRBV7-2 to TRBJ2-3; 11 bases fit TRBD1. Germline loops: CDR1 SGHTA, CDR2 FQGNSA. With 5 bases clipped from V and 9 bases from J, the junction kept 13 bases outside the gene matches. The CDR3 spans 16 residues. The CDR3 DNA reads as TGTGCCAGCAGCGTAGTCGGGACAGGGGGGGCGGAGACGCAGTATTTT. This gives the protein CASSVVGTGGAETQYF.

This clonotype has a handful of counts. The CDR3 protein is CASSLSLRSGELFF. The CDR3 coding sequence is TGTGCCAGCAGCTTAAGTCTGAGGTCCGGGGAGCTGTTTTTT. The chain joins TRBV7-2 to TRBJ2-2; D unresolved. Per germline, CDR1 SGHTA and CDR2 FQGNSA. This CDR3 is built from 14 residues. V lost 2 bases and J 6 bases, leaving 10 bases between the germline ends.

This clonotype was recorded at least ten times. The chain is built from TRBV19 and TRBJ2-3, with a tentative D call TRBD2 (5 bases). Per germline, CDR1 LNHDA and CDR2 SQIVND (reference sequence). The V end was cut by 3 bases, the J end by 1 base, with 11 bases between. The CDR3 length is 15 residues. CDR3 DNA sequence: TGTGCCAGTAGTATGCAGGACTTGGGCACAGATACGCAGTATTTT. Protein sequence: CASSMQDLGTDTQYF.

Only a few counts were recorded for this clonotype. The rearrangement joins TRBV15 to TRBJ2-3, with D hard to call. This CDR3 region has 15 residues. V lost 0 bases to trimming and J lost 0 bases, with 7 bases between them. CDR1 LNHNV and CDR2 YYDKDF come from the germline V gene (reference sequence). This chain's CDR3 is CATSRDFSSTDTQYF. The CDR3 nucleotides are TGTGCCACCAGCAGAGATTTTAGTAGCACAGATACGCAGTATTTT. Supplemented by reference TRBV15 and TRBJ2-3, the full variable domain reads DAMVIQNPRYQVTQFGKPVTLSCSQTLNHNVMYWYQQKSSQAPKLLFHYYDKDFNNEADTPDNFQSRRPNTSFCFLDIRSPGLGDTAMYLCATSRDFSSTDTQYFGPGTRLTVL.

Turning to this clonotype: At one end the junction does not follow the germline gene, possibly because of a read error. V is TRBV12-3 or TRBV12-4 and J is TRBJ1-6; 8 bases align to TRBD1. The CDR3 extends over 14 amino acids. CDR3 in DNA: TGTGCCAGCAGTGTTCAGGGGGCGAGTTCACCCCCCCACTTT. It yields the protein CASSVQGASSPPHF.

On this clonotype: Sequence at one end of the junction differs from germline and may be a read error. The chain employs TRBV20-1 and TRBJ1-5, with D perhaps TRBD1 (6 bases). This CDR3 comprises 12 residues. Germline V CDR1 and CDR2: DFQATT, SNEGSKA (reference sequence). This chain's CDR3 is CSATQGNQPRHF. The CDR3 region has the DNA TGCAGTGCTACACAGGGAAATCAGCCCCGGCATTTT.

The chain couples TRBV20-1 to TRBJ2-7; D is uncertain. This CDR3 has 12 residues. Trimming shortened V by 6 bases and J by 0 bases, and 9 bases separated the two germline ends. Per germline, CDR1 DFQATT and CDR2 SNEGSKA (reference sequence). The CDR3 DNA reads TGCAGTGCGCGCAGAATCTCCTACGAGCAGTACTTC. Translation gives CSARRISYEQYF.

In its sample, this clonotype was seen a few times. The V call is TRBV2, the J call TRBJ2-4; 13 nucleotides line up with TRBD2. CDR1 is SNHLY and CDR2 is FYNNEI in the germline V gene. The CDR3 covers 19 residues. Losses at the gene ends were 1 base for V and 1 base for J; bases not matched to a gene: 7. The CDR3 sequence is CASSEETSGGARAKNIQYF. In DNA, the CDR3 is TGTGCCAGCAGTGAAGAAACTAGCGGGGGGGCTCGGGCCAAAAACATTCAGTACTTC.

The rearrangement links TRBV4-1 to TRBJ2-6; D possibly corresponds to TRBD2 (5 bases). V lost 3 bases, J lost 4 bases, and 10 bases lay in between. The CDR3 runs 15 residues. Germline V gene data show CDR1 as MGHRA and CDR2 as YSYEKL. The CDR3 sequence: CASSHAGTGANVLTF. CDR3 nucleotide sequence: TGCGCCAGCAGCCATGCGGGCACAGGGGCCAACGTCCTGACTTTC.

This clonotype came up a few times. This chain connects TRBV7-2 to TRBJ2-7, with 11 positions matching TRBD1. Trimming took 5 bases from V and 4 from J; bases not matched to a gene: 13. Per germline, CDR1 SGHTA and CDR2 FQGNSA. The CDR3 loop spans 17 amino acids. The CDR3 sequence is CASSRVTGQGATYEQYF. DNA of the CDR3: TGTGCCAGCAGCCGAGTGACAGGACAGGGGGCGACATACGAGCAGTACTTC.

The DNA for the CDR3 is TGTGCCAGCAGCTTCATGCCCGGGGAGCTGTTTTTT. Protein product: CASSFMPGELFF. V usage is TRBV5-6 and J usage is TRBJ2-2; D not certain. Trimming stripped 2 bases from V and 6 bases from J, with 5 bases between. This CDR3 comprises 12 residues. Germline assignment: CDR1 SGHDT and CDR2 YYEEEE.

The chain links TRBV12-3 or TRBV12-4 to TRBJ1-4, with 7 bases that match TRBD1. The ends lost 5 bases at V and 1 base at J; junction bases unmatched: 1. The CDR3 is made up of 14 amino acids. The CDR3 region has the DNA TGTGCCAGCAGTCACAGGGGAACTAATGAAAAACTGTTTTTT. This encodes CASSHRGTNEKLFF.

The sample holds a few counts of this clonotype. V is TRBV4-2 and J is TRBJ1-2; D uncertain. V was shortened by 0 bases and J by 8 bases, with 10 bases between the two germline ends. CDR3 length equals 13 residues. From germline, CDR1 is LGHNA and CDR2 YNFKEQ. CDR3 residues: CASSQEGVMGYTF. In DNA, the CDR3 is TGTGCCAGCAGCCAAGAGGGCGTGATGGGCTACACCTTC.

On this clonotype itself: A read error may account for a junction end that differs from germline. This rearrangement joins TRBV7-9 to TRBJ2-1; 11 bases line up with TRBD2. This CDR3 region has 15 residues. Germline CDR1 reads SEHNR; CDR2 reads FQNEAQ (reference sequence). The chain's CDR3 is CASSPYKLAGAERFF. CDR3 DNA: TGTGCCAGCAGCCCATATAAACTAGCGGGGGCAGAGCGGTTCTTC.

This rearrangement joins TRBV29-1 to TRBJ1-2, with D maybe TRBD1 (5 bases). Germline V gene sequence: CDR1 SQVTM, CDR2 ANQGSEA. V was shortened by 4 bases and J by 11 bases, with 14 bases between the two germline ends. This CDR3 region has 11 residues. CDR3 sequence: CSVVTAGTYTF. In DNA, the CDR3 is TGCAGCGTTGTTACGGCAGGGACTTACACCTTC.

The genes are TRBV6-5 and TRBJ2-5, with 8 bases fitting TRBD1. J lost 2 bases, V lost 5 bases, and 4 bases had no gene match. Germline CDR1 and CDR2: MNHEY and SVGAGI. The CDR3 covers 14 residues. Here the CDR3 DNA reads TGTGCCAGCAGTCGACAGGGGACGCAAGAGACCCAGTACTTC. This encodes CASSRQGTQETQYF.

The V and J genes are TRBV20-1 and TRBJ2-4; D assignment may be TRBD1 or TRBD2 (6 bases each). The DNA matches TRBJ2-7 better at its end, which makes the J call doubtful. CDR3 length: 11 residues. CDR1 DFQATT and CDR2 SNEGSKA come from the germline V gene (reference sequence). Here the CDR3 reads CSVPGAYEQYF. The DNA for the CDR3 is TGCAGTGTCCCGGGGGCTTACGAGCAGTACTTC.